Sequencing of this T cell receptor beta chain was carried out in a study of cytomegalovirus exposure and HLA in healthy donors. At the level of the study: Earlier, almost 120 million unique TCR beta sequences were recovered from about 200 million T cells by an analysis.

This clone has only a few counts. PCR involved 60 Vbeta and 13 Jbeta primers. This table comes from immunoSEQ multiplex PCR, and its TCRdb copy is limited to in-frame clones, with some not included. Here the sample spans around 100,000 clones, about 80% being singletons. Germline assignment: CDR1 MGHRA and CDR2 YSYEKL. Deletions cut 1 base from V and 9 bases from J, with 13 bases between. The CDR3 is made up of 13 amino acids. The chain recombines TRBV4-1 with TRBJ2-7; TRBD2 is a possible D gene (5 bases). The sequencing input was PBMCs. This receptor was identified in a female donor in good health and CMV-seropositive. CDR3 residues: CASSQGVLRGQYF. CDR3 sequence (DNA): TGCGCCAGCAGCCAAGGGGTCCTCCGGGGGCAGTACTTC.